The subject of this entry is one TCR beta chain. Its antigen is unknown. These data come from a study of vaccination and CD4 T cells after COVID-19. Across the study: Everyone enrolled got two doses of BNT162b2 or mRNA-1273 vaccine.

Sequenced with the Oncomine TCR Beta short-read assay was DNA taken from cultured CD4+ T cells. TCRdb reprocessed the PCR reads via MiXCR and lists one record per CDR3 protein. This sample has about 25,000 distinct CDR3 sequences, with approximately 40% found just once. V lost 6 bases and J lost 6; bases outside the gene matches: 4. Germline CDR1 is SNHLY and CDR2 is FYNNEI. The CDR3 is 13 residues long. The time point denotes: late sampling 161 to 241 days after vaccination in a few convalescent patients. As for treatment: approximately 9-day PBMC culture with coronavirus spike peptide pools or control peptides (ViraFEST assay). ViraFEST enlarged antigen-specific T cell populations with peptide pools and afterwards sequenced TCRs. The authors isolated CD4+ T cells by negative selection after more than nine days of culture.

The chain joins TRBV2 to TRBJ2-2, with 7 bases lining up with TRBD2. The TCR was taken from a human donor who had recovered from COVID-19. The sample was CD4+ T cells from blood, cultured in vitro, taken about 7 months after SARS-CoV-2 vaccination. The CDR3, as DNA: TGTGCCAGCAGGCGGGAGTCTGCCGGGGAGCTGTTTTTT. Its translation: CASRRESAGELFF.